The entry below describes one TCR beta chain. Its antigen remains unidentified. Libraries were prepared through the immunoSEQ multiplex PCR assay. For the multiplex PCR, a mixture combining 60 forward primers for TCR Vbeta segments and 13 reverse primers for TCR Jbeta segments was used. The CDR3 region of rearranged TCR beta genes was amplified from genomic DNA with a multiplex PCR assay. The amplified TCR beta libraries were sequenced on the Illumina HiSeq System as 87-base-pair reads. The paper's data handling went like this. Across the 670 or so repertoires, a later analysis counted some 81 million unique TCR beta chains, about 10 million of which were shared by at least two donors. Raw reads were error-corrected and collapsed into unique sequences by a nearest-neighbor algorithm in which closely related sequences were merged to remove PCR and sequencing errors. To assign V, D and J gene segments, CDR3 sequences were aligned to IMGT reference sequences. Each retained sequence needed at least a six-nucleotide match to both a V gene segment and a J gene segment. A rearrangement was called productive if the CDR3 had no stop codons and remained in frame with V and J, and every other rearrangement was called non-productive. CDR3 was defined by IMGT convention, running from the second conserved V-encoded cysteine to the conserved J-encoded phenylalanine. The earlier analysis of some 580 of the donors excluded any sequence lacking an unambiguous match to a single V gene segment. In an earlier analysis of some 590 of the donors, V segments were called functional above 56.7% productive rearrangements and were called segregating when the between-donor standard deviation exceeded 5%. A statistical classification framework was built for diagnosing cytomegalovirus status from the catalog of TCR beta chain sequences. V and J gene assignment, in a later analysis, came from comparing TCR nucleotide sequences with IMGT/GENE-DB human TR gene sequences. The TCRdist pipeline was used in a later analysis to assign CDR3 sequences and most-parsimonious VDJ recombination scenarios. In a later analysis, each TCR beta chain was defined by its CDR3 amino acid sequence together with its V-gene family, and reads without a unique V-gene family were excluded. To address suspected cross-contamination and a sequencing artifact, a later analysis removed roughly 580 highly shared, low-generation-probability nucleotide sequences. A later analysis calculated a clonal expansion index for each public chain from normalized within-repertoire ranks of inferred template counts. A later analysis computed generation probabilities with a VDJ recombination model fitted to out-of-frame rearrangements, and checked the results against IGoR. A later analysis scored TCR-TCR, TCR-HLA and TCR-CMV co-occurrence with hypergeometric tests, applying a repertoire-size bias correction to TCR pairs. In a later analysis, false discovery rates were estimated by permuting HLA or CMV assignments 20 times. In a later analysis, co-occurring TCRs were grouped with DBSCAN, and TCRdist sequence similarity was added when clustering was performed within HLA-allele-positive subsets. For co-occurrence clustering, repertoires with fewer than 30,000 or more than 120,000 public chains were excluded, along with roughly five repertoires with anomalous nucleotide sharing. TCRdb retrieved this table from immuneACCESS and kept in-frame rearrangements only. Not all clones are present; in checked studies, unresolved V genes account for under half, and no reason is known for the remainder. V, J and clone size derive from that table, while D and trimming were established from the DNA sequence. The sample's records list some 75,000 clones. The ten biggest clones cover 4.5% to 5% of the sample.

The data originate from a study of cytomegalovirus exposure and HLA in healthy donors (TCRdb year 2017). With regard to the full study: An earlier analysis of some 620 of the donors reported 276 Gb of sequence data and around 110 million unique TCR beta sequences obtained from around 190 million T cells. The study profiled the T cell repertoires of 550 to 700 subjects by immunosequencing and related them to cytomegalovirus serostatus. Class I and class II HLA loci were covered by the typing at four-digit resolution. Because of strong linkage in the cohort, four to six DR-DQ haplotypes were treated as single units for association and clustering. An early release that covered about 600 HLA-typed donors contained about 300 gigabases of sequencing data and 70 million to 100 million unique TCR sequences. On average, roughly 200,000 unique TCR beta nucleotide sequences were sequenced per donor among about 400 genotyped donors of the cohort, with roughly 20% of those sequences being non-productive. Donor age, sex, ethnicity and CMV serostatus were collected together with the repertoire data. The study aimed to test whether cataloging public T cell receptors could reveal signatures of past pathogen exposure. Every discovery cohort repertoire had been produced on one sequencing platform. The later analysis used no new phenotypic data to find candidate immune exposures, relying instead on TCR beta sequences and their occurrence across donors. To predict cytomegalovirus infection status, the study brought together high-throughput TCR immunosequencing, statistical association of individual TCRs with disease status, and machine learning. Of the roughly 400 genotyped donors, approximately 83% fell in the genetic ancestry cluster associated with self-reported Caucasian donors. Typing coverage differed by locus: A, B, C, DRB1 and DQB1 were typed in roughly 620-640 donors, DQA1 in about 550, DPA1 in some 570, and DPB1 in 472. A later analysis re-analyzed previously published TCR beta repertoires from roughly 630 donors and added high-resolution HLA genotyping to study TCR occurrence patterns. In addition to the first cohort of 666 subjects, a separate validation cohort of 130 or so different subjects was used. In a later genetic analysis, genome-wide SNP genotypes for about 65% of the 666 donors were used, and that subset was treated as a discovery cohort. An earlier analysis of around 580 of the donors used high-throughput TCR beta sequencing to judge whether each TCR beta V gene segment behaved as functional or pseudogenic. The paper as a whole reports these results and caveats: In a later analysis, most CMV-associated TCR beta chains were found to appear HLA-restricted, with HLA associations seemingly driven largely by CMV exposure. In a later analysis, HLA-associated TCR beta chains showed more clonal expansion and lower generation probabilities than non-associated chains that were equally common. A further reported finding was that TCR beta sequences accurately predicted the HLA-A and HLA-B alleles for most subjects in the first cohort. In a later analysis, several top co-occurrence clusters were reported to appear linked to parvovirus B19, influenza, CMV and Epstein-Barr virus. In this cohort, only TCR beta chains were sequenced, and detectable features were limited by the absence of alpha or paired-chain data. In a later genetic analysis, a missense DCLRE1C variant was associated with V-gene and J-gene trimming of TCR beta chains, and the association was replicated in an independent cohort. Linkage disequilibrium might explain the correlated functional status among segregating V segments, but an unknown experimental factor could not be ruled out. When HLA alleles, especially DR and DQ, strongly co-occurred, TCR associations were difficult to assign to individual alleles. A group of highly shared sequence variants was considered likely to be a technical artifact of the sequencing pipeline. In a later analysis, the rate of TCR association differed among HLA loci, with DRB1 alleles having the most associated TCRs and HLA-C alleles having the fewest. In the study, 150 to 200 TCR beta chains were listed as associated with cytomegalovirus. The 87-base-pair reads could not distinguish some IMGT-functional V segments, including TRBV6-2 and TRBV6-3, so those segments were excluded. The classifier was reported to diagnose cytomegalovirus status with high specificity and sensitivity in both the original and validation cohorts. The earlier analysis of some 560 of the donors excluded about 16 rarely observed V segments, including chromosome 9 orphons, because counts were too low. Specific HLA alleles were associated with roughly 16,000 TCR beta sequences at a false discovery rate of 0.05 in a later analysis. For the cohort, immune exposure information was limited to CMV serostatus. A few of the identified cytomegalovirus-associated TCR beta chains were confirmed in vitro to be specific for cytomegalovirus antigens. It was suggested by the authors that the approach could potentially be generalized to other disease states and immunological phenotypes. Compared with the approximately 720-donor mean, donors in an Asian-associated ancestry cluster had fewer N-insertions in productive TCRs, according to a later genetic analysis. In an earlier analysis of approximately 600 of the donors, most TCR beta V segments were observed in productive rearrangements about 87% or about 30% of the time, broadly matching IMGT annotations. The presence/absence analyses assumed that sequencing depth was roughly uniform across donors, and that assumption may not be true. HLA typing was unavailable for some donors at each locus, so association tests used only the typed subset. Across donors, most TCR sequences were observed very rarely, whereas some public TCRs were present in many individuals.

CDR1 and CDR2, per the germline V gene, are MNHEY and SVGAGI. V loses 2 bases at its end and J loses 2 bases; junction bases beyond the gene matches: 6. The CDR3 spans 15 residues, from the cysteine through the phenylalanine. Just the 45-base CDR3 DNA is kept, in frame starting at base 1. The cohort consisted of 650 to 850 healthy bone marrow donors. Cohort members were all nominally healthy when sampled, although unrecorded immune exposures were likely present. The donor tested CMV seronegative, placing the donor among the roughly 340 seronegative members of the cohort. Every donor gave a peripheral blood sample, and the peripheral blood mononuclear cells from that sample were used for TCR beta sequencing. Genomic DNA was extracted from the blood cell samples with the Qiagen DNeasy Blood Extraction Kit.

This TCR derives from a man between 35 and 55 years old in good health and CMV-seronegative. The chain couples TRBV6-5 to TRBJ2-7; TRBD1 matches 7 bases in the middle. The sequenced sample was PBMCs. Here the CDR3 is given as CASSYLGTVTYEQYF. The nucleotide sequence reads TGTGCCAGCAGTTACCTAGGGACAGTCACCTACGAGCAGTACTTC.